A selection of T cell receptor beta chains follows, all from one sample in a study of blood T cell repertoires in COVID-19. Profiling relied on immunoSEQ multiplex PCR, and the TCRdb table lists in-frame clones only, not all of them. The data show 55,000 to 65,000 clones, with approximately 80% seen just once and roughly 30% held by the top ten. Sequencing was done on a sample of peripheral blood. The receptors stem from a man in his 60s with COVID-19, enrolled during active disease. The CDR3 runs from the conserved cysteine through the conserved F or W. D genes are given only for firm matches. Where a row states a size, it is once, few, many or the class of an expanded clone; other rows omit it.

TRBJ2-7	NA	NA	12	TRBV29-1	TGCAGCGTCGACCAACAGGGGAGGGAGCAGTACTTC	CSVDQQGREQYF
TRBJ2-7	NA	NA	15	TRBV2	TGTGCCAGCAGGGCCTCCGGGACACCTTCCTACGAGCAGTACTTC	CASRASGTPSYEQYF
TRBJ2-5	NA	NA	11	TRBV30	TGTGCCTGGTTAGGGGTGGAGACCCAGTACTTC	CAWLGVETQYF
TRBJ2-1	TRBD2	few	15	TRBV6-5	TGTGCCAGCAGCAAGCGGGGGGGCGGCGTGGCTGAGCAGTTCTTC	CASSKRGGGVAEQFF
TRBJ2-7	NA	NA	15	TRBV11-2	TGTGCCAGCAGCTTAGTTTTAGGGGTCACTCACGAGCAGTACTTC	CASSLVLGVTHEQYF
TRBJ1-6	NA	NA	14	TRBV5-5	TGTGCCAGCAGCTTGGGGTGGACTGATTCACCCCTCCACTTT	CASSLGWTDSPLHF
TRBJ2-5	TRBD2	once	15	TRBV19	TGTGCCAGTAGTATAGGCGGGAGGGCCGAAGAGACCCAGTACTTC	CASSIGGRAEETQYF
TRBJ2-1	TRBD2	few	14	TRBV7-8	TGTGCCAGCAGCCTGCAAGGGACTAGCGGGAAGCAGTTCTTC	CASSLQGTSGKQFF
TRBJ2-6	NA	NA	16	TRBV7-3	TGTGCCAGCAGCTGGTCTAGGGGCGCTGGGGCCAACGTCCTGACTTTC	CASSWSRGAGANVLTF
TRBJ1-1	NA	few	15	TRBV5-1	TGCGCCAGCAGCCCACTGACAGCTGAGAACACTGAAGCTTTCTTT	CASSPLTAENTEAFF